One and the same sample provided the 16 T cell receptor beta chains below, sequenced in a study of tumor and adjacent non-tumor tissue in lung cancer. No cell sorting was done before RNA was extracted from the tissue. TCRbeta libraries were built with three rounds of nested PCR, modified from ARM-PCR. TCRdb reprocessed the multiplex PCR reads with MiXCR, giving one entry per CDR3 protein. The sample consists of 100,000 to 150,000 distinct CDR3 sequences, 66% of them appearing once. What was sequenced was lung tumor tissue. The receptors come from a man aged 25-40 years with non-small cell lung cancer.

As concerns this clonotype: It may be a read error: a sequence one base away is much more abundant. The V and J genes are TRBV6-5 and TRBJ2-2, with 9 bases identical to TRBD1. The V gene's germline CDR1 is MNHEY and CDR2 SVGAGI. The CDR3 is made up of 16 amino acids. V dropped 10 bases and J dropped 5; count of bases not matched to a gene: 14. CDR3: CANRKQGAWGTGELFF. The DNA of the CDR3 is TGTGCCAACAGGAAACAGGGGGCCTGGGGGACCGGGGAGCTGTTTTTT.

About this clonotype: Just one base apart from a much larger clone, this may be a read error. This sequence joins TRBV4-1 and TRBJ2-7, with D unclear. This CDR3 has 16 residues. V shed 3 bases and J shed 6 bases, with 21 bases lying between them. The V gene's germline CDR1 is MGHRA and CDR2 YSYEKL. The CDR3, as DNA: TGCGCCAGCAGCCAGCTGGTCTCCGGGTTCCTCTGCGAGCAGTACTTC. This sequence encodes CASSQLVSGFLCEQYF.

This clonotype was seen at least ten times. The rearrangement uses TRBV5-4 and TRBJ1-3; D gene ambiguous. CDR3 size: 14 residues. Germline lookup yields CDR1 SGHNT and CDR2 YYREEE (reference sequence). Trimming stripped 0 bases from V and 0 bases from J, with 4 bases between. The CDR3 loop reads CASSLANSGNTIYF. The CDR3, as DNA: TGTGCCAGCAGCTTGGCCAACTCTGGAAACACCATATATTTT.

This clonotype was counted many times. This rearrangement joins TRBV6-5 to TRBJ2-5; 7 bases fit TRBD2. The CDR3 is made up of 14 amino acids. The germline gives CDR1 MNHEY, CDR2 SVGAGI. The V gene end was trimmed by 8 bases and the J gene end by 7 bases; junction bases not matched to a gene: 13. The CDR3 DNA sequence: TGTGCCAGCGGCCCCACTAGCGCCTGGGGGACCCAGTACTTC. It translates to CASGPTSAWGTQYF.

In regard to this clonotype: One junction end does not reproduce the germline sequence, and a read error may be involved. The chain couples TRBV6-2 or TRBV6-3 to TRBJ2-1, with 8 bases identical to TRBD2. This CDR3 is 15 amino acids long. The germline V gene has CDR1 MNHEY and CDR2 SVGEGT. The CDR3 nucleotides read TGTGCCAGCAGTGGAGCGGGAGTCAACTACAATGATCAGTTCTTC. It encodes CASSGAGVNYNDQFF.

On this clonotype: Compared with germline, one end of the junction differs, possibly owing to a read error. The CDR3 region has the DNA TGCAGTGTTAGACGTCCTTCCTACAATGAGCCATTCTTC. Translation gives CSVRRPSYNEPFF. V gene TRBV20-1 combines with J gene TRBJ2-1, with D uncertain. This CDR3 region has 13 residues. CDR1 is DFQATT and CDR2 is SNEGSKA in the germline V gene (reference sequence).

Only a few counts were recorded for this clonotype. A junction boundary mismatches the germline segment, possibly from a read error. The chain joins TRBV2 to TRBJ2-5, with D hard to call. The CDR3 spans 10 residues. The germline CDR1 and CDR2 sequences are SNHLY and FYNNEI. CDR3 sequence: CASFQETQYF. The CDR3 nucleotides are TGTGCCAGCTTCCAAGAGACCCAGTATTTC.

Ten or more counts support this clonotype. V is TRBV6-5 and J is TRBJ2-2; TRBD1 aligns across 9 bases. CDR3 length: 16 amino acids. V gave up 6 bases and J gave up 5 bases; unmatched junction bases: 10. Per germline, CDR1 MNHEY and CDR2 SVGAGI. The CDR3 sequence: CASRKQGAWGTGELFF. For the CDR3, the DNA is TGTGCCAGCAGGAAACAGGGGGCCTGGGGGACCGGGGAGCTGTTTTTT.

A remark on this clonotype: Relative to the germline gene, one junction end is altered; a read error may explain this. V is TRBV20-1 and J is TRBJ2-3; D is unclear. The CDR3 covers 11 residues. Germline CDR1 DFQATT, CDR2 SNEGSKA (reference sequence). Here the CDR3 DNA reads TGCAGTGCTAGAGATGGGGATACGCAGGATTTT. The encoded protein is CSARDGDTQDF.

Remarks on this clonotype: This clone may be a read error of a much larger clone one base away. The rearrangement uses TRBV7-2 and TRBJ2-7, with 8 bases matching TRBD2. V lost 2 bases to trimming and J lost 6 bases; unmatched junction nucleotides: 6. The CDR3 is 14 amino acids. Germline V gene sequence: CDR1 SGHTA, CDR2 FQGNSA. CDR3 sequence reads: CASSLLGLESEQYF. The CDR3 DNA follows: TGTGCCAGCAGCTTACTGGGACTAGAGAGCGAGCAGTACTTC.

This clonotype was detected many times. The chain uses TRBV12-3 or TRBV12-4 and TRBJ2-1; possible D gene TRBD2, 6 bases. The V end lost 4 bases, the J end lost 4 bases, and 17 bases lay between the germline ends. This CDR3 spans 16 amino acids. The CDR3 here is CASSSGWGGAYNEQFF. CDR3 bases: TGTGCCAGCAGTTCCGGGTGGGGCGGGGCTTACAATGAGCAGTTCTTC.

This clonotype was seen many times. This chain connects TRBV6-6 to TRBJ2-1, with 11 nucleotides matching TRBD2. The CDR3 runs to 16 residues. Germline V lookup: CDR1 MNHNY, CDR2 SVGAGI (reference sequence). The V segment lost 5 bases and the J segment 6 bases; nucleotides outside the gene matches: 9. Written as DNA, the CDR3 is TGTGCCAGCAGTAGGTTAGCGGGAGGGCTCCGCAATGAGCAGTTCTTC. Translating it yields CASSRLAGGLRNEQFF.

Comments on this clonotype: A read error may be the cause here, since a much bigger clone is one base away. V and J are TRBV6-1 and TRBJ1-2, with D perhaps matching TRBD1 (5 bases). CDR1 and CDR2 (germline): MNHNS, SASEGT. This CDR3 is built from 13 residues. V was trimmed by 1 base and J by 7 bases, leaving 10 bases between them. Here the CDR3 DNA reads TGTGCCAGCAGTGAAGGGTCCGGGGGTGGCTACACCTTC. Its translation: CASSEGSGGGYTF.

The sample holds a few counts of this clonotype. The chain uses TRBV14 and TRBJ2-7; D gene ambiguous. CDR3 size: 12 residues. V was trimmed by 3 bases and J by 7 bases, leaving 10 bases between them. The germline V gene encodes CDR1 SGHDN and CDR2 FVKESK. The CDR3 region is CASSHSRAEQYF. The CDR3 coding sequence is TGTGCCAGCAGCCATTCTCGGGCTGAGCAGTACTTC.

The table lists this clonotype with many counts. V and J are TRBV12-3 or TRBV12-4 and TRBJ1-1; D gene unclear. The CDR3 is made up of 13 amino acids. V was clipped by 6 bases and J by 1 base, with 9 bases between them. The CDR3 DNA is TGTGCCAGCAGCCCGACACCGAACACTGAAGCTTTCTTT. It yields the protein CASSPTPNTEAFF.

Points on this clonotype: The junction shows a germline mismatch at one end, possibly a read error. The V gene is TRBV29-1, the J gene TRBJ2-5; TRBD1 matches at 8 bases. Germline CDR1 is SQVTM and CDR2 is ANQGSEA. CDR3 length: 11 residues. CDR3 bases: TGCAACGTTGACAGGGGCGAAACCCAGTACTTC. Residues: CNVDRGETQYF. The variable domain in full, completed from reference TRBV29-1 and TRBJ2-5, reads SAVISQKPSRDICQRGTSLTIQCQVDSQVTMMFWYRQQPGQSLTLIATANQGSEATYESGFVIDKFPISRPNLTFSTLTVSNMSPEDSSIYLCNVDRGETQYFGPGTRLLVL.